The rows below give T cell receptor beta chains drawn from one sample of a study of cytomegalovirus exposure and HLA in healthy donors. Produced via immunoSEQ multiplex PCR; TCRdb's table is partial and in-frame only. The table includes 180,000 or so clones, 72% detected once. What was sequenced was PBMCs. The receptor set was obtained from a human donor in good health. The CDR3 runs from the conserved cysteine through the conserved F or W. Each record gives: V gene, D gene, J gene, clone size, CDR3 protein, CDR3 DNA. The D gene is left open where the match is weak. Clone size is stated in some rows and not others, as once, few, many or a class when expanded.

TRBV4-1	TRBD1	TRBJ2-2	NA	CASSQDEGRQGGIGELFF	TGCGCCAGCAGCCAAGATGAGGGGAGACAGGGTGGGATCGGGGAGCTGTTTTTT
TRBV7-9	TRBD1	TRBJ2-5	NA	CASIRTGGETQYF	TGTGCCAGCATCCGGACAGGGGGGGAGACCCAGTACTTC
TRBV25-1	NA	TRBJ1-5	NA	CASSESETSYGNQPQHF	TGTGCCAGCAGTGAATCCGAAACCAGTTATGGCAATCAGCCCCAGCATTTT
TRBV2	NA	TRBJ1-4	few	CASSEIGEDNEKLFF	TGTGCCAGCAGTGAGATAGGAGAAGATAATGAAAAACTGTTTTTT
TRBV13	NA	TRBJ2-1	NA	CASSLESRGTNEQFF	TGTGCCAGCAGCTTAGAGTCTCGGGGGACGAATGAGCAGTTCTTC
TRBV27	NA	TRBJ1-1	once	CASILGWGRNTEAFF	TGTGCCAGCATCCTCGGGTGGGGGCGGAACACTGAAGCTTTCTTT
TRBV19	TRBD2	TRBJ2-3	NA	CASTKGRDTDTQYF	TGTGCCAGTACCAAGGGGAGGGACACAGATACGCAGTATTTT
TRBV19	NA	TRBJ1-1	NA	CASSIDRPGHTEAFF	TGTGCCAGTAGTATAGATCGTCCAGGGCACACTGAAGCTTTCTTT
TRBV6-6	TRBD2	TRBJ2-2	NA	CASTEAGGTGELFF	TGTGCCAGCACTGAGGCGGGGGGCACCGGGGAGCTGTTTTTT
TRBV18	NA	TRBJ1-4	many	CASSEDSYREKLFF	TGTGCCAGCTCCGAGGACAGTTACAGGGAAAAACTGTTTTTT
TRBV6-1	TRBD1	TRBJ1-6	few	CASLDREVPPLHF	TGTGCCAGCCTAGACAGGGAAGTCCCACCCCTCCACTTT
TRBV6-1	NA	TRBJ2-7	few	CASRAGQIAYEQYF	TGTGCCAGCAGAGCTGGACAGATCGCCTACGAGCAGTACTTC
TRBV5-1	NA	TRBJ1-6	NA	CASSLVAENSPLHF	TGCGCCAGCAGCTTGGTAGCCGAGAATTCACCCCTCCACTTT
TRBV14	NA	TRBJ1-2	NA	CASSQVGGSGYTF	TGTGCCAGCAGCCAAGTGGGAGGGAGCGGCTACACCTTC
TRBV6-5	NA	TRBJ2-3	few	CASTLDRAASGTQYF	TGTGCCAGCACTCTGGACAGAGCCGCATCCGGGACGCAGTATTTT
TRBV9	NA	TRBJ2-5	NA	CASSGGETQYF	TGTGCCAGCAGCGGAGGGGAGACCCAGTACTTC
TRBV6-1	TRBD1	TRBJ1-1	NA	CASRTTGVTEAFF	TGTGCCAGCAGGACGACAGGGGTCACTGAAGCTTTCTTT
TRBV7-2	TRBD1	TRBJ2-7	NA	CASSLAGTGYEQYF	TGTGCCAGCAGCTTAGCCGGGACAGGCTACGAGCAGTACTTC
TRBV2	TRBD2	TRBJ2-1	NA	CASRERTSGGSSSYNEQFF	TGTGCCAGCAGGGAAAGGACTAGCGGGGGATCAAGCTCCTACAATGAGCAGTTCTTC
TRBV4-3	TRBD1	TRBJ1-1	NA	CASSLGQGTEAFF	TGCGCCAGCAGCCTCGGACAGGGGACTGAAGCTTTCTTT
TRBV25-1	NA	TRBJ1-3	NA	CASTPSVGYSGNTIYF	TGTGCCAGCACCCCTAGCGTAGGGTACTCTGGAAACACCATATATTTT
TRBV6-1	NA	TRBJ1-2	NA	CASSEVWGSTPYGYTF	TGTGCCAGCAGTGAAGTATGGGGCAGTACCCCCTATGGCTACACCTTC
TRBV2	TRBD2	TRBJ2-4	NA	CASKEGPGGENIQYF	TGTGCCAGCAAGGAGGGACCCGGGGGGGAAAACATTCAGTACTTC
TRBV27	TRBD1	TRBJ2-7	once	CASSSPGQGQYEQYF	TGTGCCAGCAGTTCTCCGGGACAGGGACAGTACGAGCAGTACTTC
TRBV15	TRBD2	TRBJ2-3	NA	CATSRDGSGGSDTQYF	TGTGCCACCAGCAGAGATGGGTCGGGGGGGTCGGATACGCAGTATTTT
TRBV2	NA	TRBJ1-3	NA	CASSPQGYAGNTIYF	TGTGCCAGCAGTCCCCAGGGGTACGCGGGAAACACCATATATTTT
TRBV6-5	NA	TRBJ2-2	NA	CASSRVSGELFF	TGTGCCAGCAGTAGAGTTTCCGGGGAGCTGTTTTTT
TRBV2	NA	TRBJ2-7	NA	CASSEGGGGQYEQYF	TGTGCCAGCAGTGAAGGAGGTGGGGGCCAGTACGAGCAGTACTTC
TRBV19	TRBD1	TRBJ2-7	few	CATSGERQGITKEQYF	TGTGCCACGTCTGGGGAAAGACAGGGGATAACGAAAGAGCAGTACTTC
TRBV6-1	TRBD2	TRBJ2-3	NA	CASLAGRTDTQYF	TGTGCCAGCCTAGCGGGGCGCACAGATACGCAGTATTTT
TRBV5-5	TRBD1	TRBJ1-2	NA	CASSRNTGEPYGYTF	TGTGCCAGCAGCCGGAACACAGGGGAACCATATGGCTACACCTTC
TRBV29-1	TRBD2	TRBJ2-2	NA	CSGTSGGAHGELFF	TGCAGCGGGACTAGCGGGGGCGCCCACGGGGAGCTGTTTTTT
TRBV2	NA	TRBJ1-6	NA	CASSAETGSALHF	TGTGCCAGCAGTGCCGAGACGGGGTCGGCCCTCCACTTT
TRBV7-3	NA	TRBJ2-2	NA	CASSLIGGTASGELFF	TGTGCCAGCAGCTTAATTGGGGGGACGGCCAGCGGGGAGCTGTTTTTT
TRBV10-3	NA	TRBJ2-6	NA	CAISARVGSSGANVLTF	TGTGCCATCAGTGCCCGTGTCGGTTCCTCTGGGGCCAACGTCCTGACTTTC
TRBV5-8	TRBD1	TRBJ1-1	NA	CASSPDRGNTEAFF	TGTGCCAGCAGCCCAGACAGGGGAAACACTGAAGCTTTCTTT
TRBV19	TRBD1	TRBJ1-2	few	CASSMGTGGSGYTF	TGTGCCAGTAGTATGGGGACAGGGGGCTCTGGCTACACCTTC
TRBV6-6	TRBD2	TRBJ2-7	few	CASSPGLADYEQYF	TGTGCCAGCAGTCCTGGACTAGCGGATTACGAGCAGTACTTC
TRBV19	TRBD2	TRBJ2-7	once	CASRIAGGPGYEQYF	TGTGCCAGTAGAATAGCGGGGGGGCCCGGCTACGAGCAGTACTTC
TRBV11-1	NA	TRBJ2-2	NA	CASSLYGANTGELFF	TGTGCCAGCAGCTTATACGGGGCGAACACCGGGGAGCTGTTTTTT
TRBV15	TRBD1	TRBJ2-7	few	CATSRALTGGYEQYF	TGTGCCACCAGCAGAGCTCTGACAGGGGGCTACGAGCAGTACTTC
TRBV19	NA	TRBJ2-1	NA	CATYTGYNEQFF	TGTGCCACCTACACAGGCTACAATGAGCAGTTCTTC
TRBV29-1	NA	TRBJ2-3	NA	CSVLEQGSTDTQYF	TGCAGCGTTCTGGAACAGGGAAGCACAGATACGCAGTATTTT
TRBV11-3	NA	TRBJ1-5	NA	CASSPRSGRYQPQHF	TGTGCCAGCAGCCCTCGGTCAGGCCGGTATCAGCCCCAGCATTTT
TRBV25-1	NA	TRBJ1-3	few	CASNPDRASGNTIYF	TGTGCCAGCAATCCGGACAGAGCTTCTGGAAACACCATATATTTT
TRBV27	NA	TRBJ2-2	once	CASSLLGSGTPNTGELFF	TGTGCCAGCAGTTTGTTGGGTTCGGGGACACCGAACACCGGGGAGCTGTTTTTT
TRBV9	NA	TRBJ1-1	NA	CASSVSREELNTEAFF	TGTGCCAGCAGCGTAAGTAGGGAGGAACTGAACACTGAAGCTTTCTTT
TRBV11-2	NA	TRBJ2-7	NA	CASSRGPGGLSYEQYF	TGTGCCAGCAGCCGGGGGCCGGGGGGCCTCTCCTACGAGCAGTACTTC
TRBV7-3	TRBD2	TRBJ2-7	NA	CASSRVGGASSYEQYF	TGTGCCAGCAGTCGTGTCGGGGGGGCCTCATCCTACGAGCAGTACTTC
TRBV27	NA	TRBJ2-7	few	CASSLGEEGANYEQYF	TGTGCCAGCAGTTTAGGTGAAGAAGGGGCAAACTACGAGCAGTACTTC
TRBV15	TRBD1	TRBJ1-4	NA	CATSRDRGYEKLFF	TGTGCCACCAGCAGGGACAGGGGATACGAAAAACTGTTTTTT